The source of this T cell receptor (beta chain) is a study of CD8 T cells in ankylosing spondylitis. General study results and limits: A motif in TCR beta, a set of about 8 highly homologous variants, appeared characteristic of ankylosing spondylitis blood.

For this clonotype: Its antigen remains unknown.

The CDR3 has 15 amino acids. V gave up 2 bases and J gave up 6 bases, with 15 bases separating them. Germline-derived CDR1 and CDR2 are LNHDA and SQIVND (reference sequence). By quantitative 5'-RACE with molecular barcodes, the TCR beta libraries were made. MiXCR was run by TCRdb on the 5' RACE reads, yielding one entry per CDR3 protein. The repertoire consists of fewer than 500,000 distinct CDR3 sequences, with approximately 20% occurring once and the leading ten covering roughly 16%. Sequenced sample: blood, either unsorted or a sorted T cell fraction (not recorded which). The clonotype was recovered from a male donor with ankylosing spondylitis. The chain has TRBV19 and TRBJ2-3; TRBD2 is a possible D gene (6 bases). CDR3 in amino acids: CASSINAGRADTQYF. The CDR3 DNA is TGTGCCAGTAGTATAAACGCGGGACGAGCGGATACGCAGTATTTT.